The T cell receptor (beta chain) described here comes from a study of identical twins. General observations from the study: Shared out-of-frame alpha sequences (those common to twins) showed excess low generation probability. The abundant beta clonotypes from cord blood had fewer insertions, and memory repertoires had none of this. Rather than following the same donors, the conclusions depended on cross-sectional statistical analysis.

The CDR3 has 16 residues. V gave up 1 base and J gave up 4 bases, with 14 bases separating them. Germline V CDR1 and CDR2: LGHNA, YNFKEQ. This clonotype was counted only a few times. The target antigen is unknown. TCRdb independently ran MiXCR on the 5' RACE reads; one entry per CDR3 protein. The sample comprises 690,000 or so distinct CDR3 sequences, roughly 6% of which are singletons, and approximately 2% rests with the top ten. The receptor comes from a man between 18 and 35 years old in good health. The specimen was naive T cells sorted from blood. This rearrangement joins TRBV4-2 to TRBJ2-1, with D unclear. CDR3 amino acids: CASSQAGVSSYNEQFF. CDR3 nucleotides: TGTGCCAGCAGCCAAGCGGGTGTTTCCTCGTACAATGAGCAGTTCTTC.